A single sample is the source of the 25 T cell receptor beta chains below, sequenced in a study of blood T cell repertoires in COVID-19. Measured with immunoSEQ multiplex PCR; TCRdb has only the in-frame clones, and not every one. The data show over 150,000 clones, over 80% seen once. Input material: peripheral blood. The source of these receptors is a woman aged 80 or over with active or convalescent COVID-19.

Ten or more counts support this clone. J is TRBJ1-1 and V is TRBV29-1; 10 bases fit TRBD1. In germline, CDR1 is SQVTM, CDR2 ANQGSEA. The CDR3 has 13 residues. Germline trimming cut 4 bases from V and 6 bases from J; bases unmatched to any gene: 5. In DNA form, the CDR3 reads TGCAGCGTTGTACGACAGGGGGCCGCTGAAGCTTTCTTT. Its protein is CSVVRQGAAEAFF.

This sequence joins TRBV10-3 and TRBJ1-4, with a tentative D call TRBD1 (6 bases). Per the germline V gene, CDR1 is ENHRY and CDR2 is SYGVKD. Trimming left V 3 bases short and J 8 bases short, with 16 bases between. CDR3 size: 15 residues. The CDR3, as DNA: TGTGCCATCAGTGAACGACAGGACGGAAGGGAAAAACTGTTTTTT. Encoded protein: CAISERQDGREKLFF.

The V gene is TRBV5-1, the J gene TRBJ1-2; tentatively, D is TRBD1 (6 bases). Per germline, CDR1 SGHRS and CDR2 YFSETQ. Trimming removed 2 bases from V and 8 bases from J, with 16 bases in between. This CDR3 spans 14 amino acids. CDR3 bases: TGCGCCAGCAGCTTTGGCCAGGGGCAAGGAGGCTACACCTTC. Protein product: CASSFGQGQGGYTF.

The rearrangement uses TRBV18 and TRBJ1-6; 7 bases fit TRBD1. The V segment lost 3 bases and the J segment 6 bases; nucleotides outside the gene matches: 5. CDR1 and CDR2 from the germline V gene are KGHSH and LQKENI. The CDR3 extends over 15 amino acids. In DNA form, the CDR3 reads TGTGCCAGCTCACCTGAACGGGACAGTAATTCACCCCTCCACTTT. It encodes CASSPERDSNSPLHF.

The chain links TRBV7-2 to TRBJ1-1; 7 nucleotides match TRBD1. The CDR3 contains 14 residues. CDR1 SGHTA and CDR2 FQGNSA come from the germline V gene. J lost 2 bases, V lost 7 bases, and 7 bases had no gene match. CDR3 nucleotides: TGTGCCAGCACCTCGGGACAGATAAACACTGAAGCTTTCTTT. Translation: CASTSGQINTEAFF.

Here the CDR3 reads CASSLSGGTYEQYF. The CDR3 DNA sequence: TGTGCCAGCAGTCTCTCGGGGGGCACCTACGAGCAGTACTTC. The chain employs TRBV6-5 and TRBJ2-7, with TRBD2 as a possible D gene (7 bases). The CDR3 is 14 amino acids. The germline V and J ends were trimmed by 5 bases and 2 bases, with 13 bases remaining between them. CDR1 MNHEY and CDR2 SVGAGI come from the germline V gene.

This chain connects TRBV9 to TRBJ2-3; 9 nucleotides match TRBD2. J lost 1 base, V lost 4 bases, and 7 bases had no gene match. The CDR3 extends over 16 amino acids. Germline CDR1 reads SGDLS; CDR2 reads YYNGEE. The CDR3 DNA follows: TGTGCCAGCAGCACCACCTTAGCGGGGGGCACAGATACGCAGTATTTT. As protein: CASSTTLAGGTDTQYF.

V is TRBV5-1 and J is TRBJ2-7; possible D gene TRBD2, 6 bases. V was trimmed by 5 bases and J by 3 bases, leaving 21 bases between them. The germline gives CDR1 SGHRS, CDR2 YFSETQ. CDR3 length: 16 residues. Here the CDR3 DNA reads TGCGCCAGCAGGACCGGGGACTCGGGGAAAATCTACGAGCAGTACTTC. Its protein product is CASRTGDSGKIYEQYF.

The chain combines TRBV6-5 with TRBJ2-7, with TRBD1 matching over 9 bases. Unmatched junction bases numbered 5, after V lost 10 bases and J lost 4 bases. CDR1 MNHEY and CDR2 SVGAGI come from the germline V gene. CDR3 size: 12 residues. CDR3 loop: CATRTGVYEQYF. The CDR3 nucleotides are TGTGCCACCCGGACAGGGGTTTACGAGCAGTACTTC.

This chain uses TRBV19 with TRBJ1-2, with D uncertain. V was shortened by 1 base and J by 0 bases, with 12 bases between the two germline ends. The CDR3 consists of 16 residues. CDR1 is LNHDA, CDR2 SQIVND, per germline (reference sequence). This CDR3 reads CASSIAVARTNYGYTF. The DNA for the CDR3 is TGTGCCAGTAGTATAGCAGTCGCGAGGACTAACTATGGCTACACCTTC. Drawing the rest from reference TRBV19 and TRBJ1-2, the complete variable domain is DGGITQSPKYLFRKEGQNVTLSCEQNLNHDAMYWYRQDPGQGLRLIYYSQIVNDFQKGDIAEGYSVSREKKESFPLTVTSAQKNPTAFYLCASSIAVARTNYGYTFGSGTRLTVV.

This clone turned up a few times. The chain joins TRBV30 to TRBJ2-3, with a possible D match to TRBD1 (5 bases). The CDR3 has 14 residues. Germline V gene lookup returns CDR1 GTSNPN and CDR2 SVGIG (reference sequence). The V and J ends lost 5 bases and 2 bases respectively, with 14 bases between them. This CDR3 reads CAWFRVAATDTQYF. In nucleotides, the CDR3 is TGTGCCTGGTTCAGGGTGGCAGCCACAGATACGCAGTATTTT.

This chain uses TRBV11-2 with TRBJ1-1; no reliable D call. Germline V gene sequence: CDR1 SGHAT, CDR2 FQNNGV. The V and J ends lost 3 bases and 1 base respectively, with 6 bases between them. The CDR3 has 13 residues. The CDR3 bases are TGTGCCAGCAGCTTCTGGGCGAACACTGAAGCTTTCTTT. Translation: CASSFWANTEAFF.

The V and J genes are TRBV10-3 and TRBJ1-1; the D is unclear. The V and J ends lost 9 bases and 3 bases respectively, with 14 bases between them. There are 13 residues in the CDR3. Germline loops: CDR1 ENHRY, CDR2 SYGVKD. Written as DNA, the CDR3 is TGTGCCATTAGAAGGGTGGAGGACACTGAAGCTTTCTTT. Translated, it gives CAIRRVEDTEAFF.

The chain couples TRBV10-2 to TRBJ2-7; 8 bases line up with TRBD2. Germline V lookup: CDR1 WSHSY, CDR2 SAAADI. V shed 5 bases and J 1 base; nucleotides not matched to a gene: 4. This CDR3 has 14 residues. In DNA, the CDR3 is TGCGCCAGCAGTCGGGCGGGGGGTTCCTACGAGCAGTACTTC. Translation: CASSRAGGSYEQYF.

The J gene is TRBJ2-7, the V gene TRBV10-3; a possible D gene is TRBD2 (6 bases). CDR1 and CDR2 (germline): ENHRY, SYGVKD. V was cut by 3 bases and J by 3 bases, with 12 bases left in between. This CDR3 comprises 14 residues. CDR3 nucleotides: TGTGCCATCAGTGATGGGACGGGAGACTACGAGCAGTACTTC. The encoded protein is CAISDGTGDYEQYF.

The chain recombines TRBV7-2 with TRBJ1-2; TRBD1 might be the D (6 bases). The germline V and J ends were trimmed by 1 base and 2 bases, with 14 bases remaining between them. Per germline, CDR1 SGHTA and CDR2 FQGNSA. The CDR3 runs to 16 residues. CDR3 DNA sequence: TGTGCCAGCAGCTTAGAAAGGTGGGGGCCCAACTATGGCTACACCTTC. This codes for CASSLERWGPNYGYTF.

V and J are TRBV30 and TRBJ1-2, with TRBD1 as a possible D gene (6 bases). Trimming cost V 4 bases and J 3 bases, with 9 bases left between them. The length of the CDR3 is 12 residues. Germline CDR1 reads GTSNPN; CDR2 reads SVGIG (reference sequence). The DNA of the CDR3 is TGTGCCTGGATGGGGGCGGACTATGGCTACACCTTC. Residues: CAWMGADYGYTF.

V is TRBV12-5 and J is TRBJ1-5, with D tentatively TRBD1 (5 bases). Trimming removed 7 bases at V and 14 bases at J, with 15 bases between. Germline V gene lookup returns CDR1 LGHNT and CDR2 FRNRAP. CDR3 length equals 11 residues. CDR3 loop: CASVPEGRKHF. CDR3 nucleotides: TGTGCTAGTGTTCCGGAGGGGCGCAAGCATTTT.

This clone was seen more than once but under ten times. CDR3 bases: TGTGCCAGCAGCTTTCAAATGAACACTGAAGCTTTCTTT. Amino acid sequence: CASSFQMNTEAFF. This rearrangement joins TRBV7-3 to TRBJ1-1, with D hard to call. The V end lost 3 bases, the J end lost 0 bases, and 5 bases lay between the germline ends. CDR3 length: 13 amino acids. The germline V gene has CDR1 SGHTA and CDR2 FQGTGA.

This clone was picked up one time. The rearrangement links TRBV5-1 to TRBJ2-5, with 9 bases matching TRBD2. Germline CDR1 is SGHRS and CDR2 is YFSETQ. The CDR3 covers 18 residues. Losses at the gene ends were 0 bases for V and 0 bases for J; bases not matched to a gene: 9. The CDR3 DNA reads TGCGCCAGCAGCTTGGGAGGGTCTAGCGGGGTGTACCAAGAGACCCAGTACTTC. Encoded protein: CASSLGGSSGVYQETQYF.

The chain has TRBV29-1 and TRBJ1-2; no firm D call. Trimming shortened V by 6 bases and J by 8 bases, and 19 bases separated the two germline ends. The CDR3 sequence is 13 residues long. Germline CDR1 is SQVTM and CDR2 is ANQGSEA. The chain's CDR3 is CSVSKGVPLGYTF. CDR3 bases: TGCAGCGTCTCAAAGGGAGTCCCCTTGGGCTACACCTTC.

The chain couples TRBV7-9 to TRBJ2-1; the D gene is possibly TRBD1 (5 bases). Germline CDR1 and CDR2: SEHNR and FQNEAQ (reference sequence). The CDR3 length is 15 residues. V dropped 2 bases and J dropped 8 bases, with 16 bases sitting between them. For the CDR3, the DNA is TGTGCCAGCAGCTTAAAGTCGCAGGGTACGGATGAGCAGTTCTTC. Its protein is CASSLKSQGTDEQFF.

Only a few counts were recorded for this clone. This chain uses TRBV7-2 with TRBJ1-6; 7 positions match TRBD1. CDR1 is SGHTA and CDR2 is FQGNSA in the germline V gene. Trimming took 2 bases from V and 3 from J; bases not matched to a gene: 10. CDR3 length equals 18 residues. Here the CDR3 reads CASSLTRTGSIYNSPLHF. The CDR3, as DNA: TGTGCCAGCAGCTTAACCCGGACAGGCTCAATCTATAATTCACCCCTCCACTTT.

The CDR3, as DNA: TGTGCCAGCTCACCCCCGACAGCCTACAATGAGCAGTTCTTC. It encodes CASSPPTAYNEQFF. The chain carries TRBV18 and TRBJ2-1; D might be TRBD1 (5 bases). Per germline, CDR1 KGHSH and CDR2 LQKENI. V dropped 3 bases and J dropped 2 bases, with 8 bases sitting between them. The CDR3 loop spans 14 amino acids.

This clone was counted between two and nine times. The chain joins TRBV30 to TRBJ1-6; D ambiguous. The CDR3 length is 12 residues. Germline V CDR1 and CDR2: GTSNPN, SVGIG (reference sequence). V was pared by 1 base and J by 10 bases, with 8 bases between. As DNA, the CDR3 is TGTGCCTGGAGTGACCTAAACTCACCCCTCCACTTT. Translating gives CAWSDLNSPLHF.